These T cell receptor beta chains were read from a single sample in a study of cytomegalovirus exposure and HLA in healthy donors. The data were produced by immunoSEQ multiplex PCR, yet TCRdb's version contains in-frame clones alone and is incomplete. The profile shows 130,000 or so clones, 70% to 85% of them singletons. The specimen sequenced was PBMCs. The receptors originated from a man aged 18 to 30 in good health and CMV-seronegative. Both conserved end residues are part of each CDR3. A D gene is named only where the DNA matches it firmly. Clone size, where shown, is once, few, many, or a class for clones that have expanded.

CDR3: CASSPQLQGYEQYF; DNA: TGTGCCAGCAGCCCTCAATTACAGGGCTACGAGCAGTACTTC; length: 14; V: TRBV5-5; D: -; size: -; J: TRBJ2-7
CDR3: CASRPGKDRPLHF; DNA: TGTGCCAGCAGACCAGGGAAGGATAGGCCCCTCCACTTT; length: 13; V: TRBV6-1; D: -; size: once; J: TRBJ1-6
CDR3: CASSITGVGATNEKLFF; DNA: TGTGCCAGCAGCATCACAGGGGTGGGGGCAACTAATGAAAAACTGTTTTTT; length: 17; V: TRBV7-2; D: TRBD1; size: -; J: TRBJ1-4
CDR3: CASSFSSGTEDTIYF; DNA: TGCGCCAGCAGCTTCAGCTCCGGGACAGAGGACACCATATATTTT; length: 15; V: TRBV5-1; D: TRBD1; size: -; J: TRBJ1-3
CDR3: CASSFMATPGTGSVKLFF; DNA: TGTGCCAGCAGCTTCATGGCGACGCCCGGGACAGGGAGTGTAAAACTGTTTTTT; length: 18; V: TRBV7-9; D: TRBD1; size: -; J: TRBJ1-4
CDR3: CASSNRISFYNEQFF; DNA: TGCGCCAGCAGCAACAGGATCAGCTTCTACAATGAGCAGTTCTTC; length: 15; V: TRBV4-3; D: -; size: -; J: TRBJ2-1
CDR3: CASGDRVNQPQHF; DNA: TGTGCCAGCGGTGACAGGGTGAATCAGCCCCAGCATTTT; length: 13; V: TRBV2; D: TRBD1; size: once; J: TRBJ1-5
CDR3: CASMRRGGQGYEQYF; DNA: TGTGCCAGCATGAGGCGGGGGGGCCAAGGATACGAGCAGTACTTC; length: 15; V: TRBV7-2; D: TRBD2; size: -; J: TRBJ2-7
CDR3: CASSLFSSGGAETQYF; DNA: TGTGCCAGCAGTCTCTTTTCTAGCGGGGGGGCGGAGACCCAGTACTTC; length: 16; V: TRBV2; D: TRBD2; size: -; J: TRBJ2-5
CDR3: CASSLLSHTEAFF; DNA: TGTGCCAGCAGCTTACTGAGTCACACTGAAGCTTTCTTT; length: 13; V: TRBV7-9; D: -; size: -; J: TRBJ1-1
CDR3: CASSFTGDFDYGYTF; DNA: TGTGCCAGCAGCTTTACAGGGGATTTCGACTATGGCTACACCTTC; length: 15; V: TRBV7-6; D: TRBD1; size: -; J: TRBJ1-2
CDR3: CASSEFRGQETQYF; DNA: TGTGCCAGCAGTGAGTTCCGGGGCCAAGAGACCCAGTACTTC; length: 14; V: TRBV2; D: -; size: few; J: TRBJ2-5
CDR3: CASSPKRGGSDTQYF; DNA: TGTGCCAGCAGTCCTAAGCGGGGGGGATCAGATACGCAGTATTTT; length: 15; V: TRBV6-5; D: TRBD2; size: -; J: TRBJ2-3
CDR3: CSVELATEAFF; DNA: TGCAGCGTTGAATTGGCAACTGAAGCTTTCTTT; length: 11; V: TRBV29-1; D: -; size: -; J: TRBJ1-1
CDR3: CASSLLAANGYTF; DNA: TGTGCCAGCAGTTTGTTGGCGGCCAATGGCTACACCTTC; length: 13; V: TRBV28; D: -; size: -; J: TRBJ1-2
CDR3: CASSQRPGTSGGSYNEQFF; DNA: TGTGCCAGCAGCCAAAGGCCAGGGACTAGCGGGGGCTCCTACAATGAGCAGTTCTTC; length: 19; V: TRBV4-2; D: TRBD2; size: -; J: TRBJ2-1
CDR3: CASTPYTSGGFTHTDTQYF; DNA: TGCGCCAGCACGCCATATACTAGCGGGGGGTTCACTCACACAGATACGCAGTATTTT; length: 19; V: TRBV23-1; D: TRBD2; size: -; J: TRBJ2-3
CDR3: CATRADLLSNEQFF; DNA: TGTGCCACCCGGGCGGACTTATTAAGCAATGAGCAGTTCTTC; length: 14; V: TRBV6-1; D: -; size: once; J: TRBJ2-1
CDR3: CASSAFELAKPDTQYF; DNA: TGCGCCAGCAGCGCTTTTGAACTAGCGAAGCCAGATACGCAGTATTTT; length: 16; V: TRBV4-1; D: TRBD2; size: -; J: TRBJ2-3
CDR3: CASSQEQGVYTGELFF; DNA: TGCGCCAGCAGCCAAGAACAGGGGGTTTACACCGGGGAGCTGTTTTTT; length: 16; V: TRBV4-3; D: TRBD1; size: -; J: TRBJ2-2
CDR3: CASSVSKRGSSYNEQFF; DNA: TGTGCCAGCAGCGTATCCAAGCGGGGGAGCTCCTACAATGAGCAGTTCTTC; length: 17; V: TRBV9; D: TRBD2; size: -; J: TRBJ2-1
CDR3: CASSLPGPGYEQFF; DNA: TGTGCCAGCAGCTTACCAGGCCCGGGGTATGAGCAGTTCTTC; length: 14; V: TRBV7-3; D: -; size: -; J: TRBJ2-1
CDR3: CASRLSGSPEQYF; DNA: TGTGCCAGCAGACTCTCAGGGTCTCCCGAGCAGTACTTC; length: 13; V: TRBV6-5; D: -; size: -; J: TRBJ2-7
CDR3: CASRRGMGGDTEAFF; DNA: TGTGCCAGCAGGAGAGGTATGGGGGGGGACACTGAAGCTTTCTTT; length: 15; V: TRBV25-1; D: -; size: -; J: TRBJ1-1
CDR3: CASSPLRTSGGEQYF; DNA: TGTGCCAGCAGCCCCCTTCGGACTAGCGGGGGCGAGCAGTACTTC; length: 15; V: TRBV7-9; D: TRBD2; size: -; J: TRBJ2-7
CDR3: CASSELDSIVSGNTIYF; DNA: TGTGCCAGCAGTGAATTGGACAGCATAGTCTCTGGAAACACCATATATTTT; length: 17; V: TRBV6-1; D: -; size: few; J: TRBJ1-3
CDR3: CASSPGRFLRDRVANEQFF; DNA: TGTGCCAGCAGCCCGGGAAGATTCCTCCGGGACAGGGTTGCAAATGAGCAGTTCTTC; length: 19; V: TRBV4-2; D: TRBD1; size: -; J: TRBJ2-1